This T cell receptor (beta chain) was found in a study of blood T cells in healthy people across ages (dated by TCRdb to between 2015 and 2017). For the wider study: Template switching captured roughly one uniquely barcoded TCR beta cDNA molecule per two T cells in model experiments. Donors of different ages were randomly distributed across sequencing lanes to avoid experimental bias. Using the same blood draw, the study looked at two additional independent replicas of 1 million unique cDNA reads for two donors, one aged 18 to 29 and the other aged 80 or older. The donors were divided into four age groups: young (average around 16 years), middle-aged (around 37), aged (roughly 66) and long-lived (around 87). To track age-related changes in TCR beta repertoire diversity, the study relied on deep sequencing normalized with unique cDNA molecular identifiers. Overall results and qualifications from the work: Estimates of total diversity from one million sequenced T cells were regarded as lower bounds and underestimates. Because the CMV infection status of the donors was unknown, age-related changes in expanded clonotypes may potentially have been confounded. As age increased, observed TCR beta diversity per million T cells dropped in a roughly linear way, and a significant reduction was already evident by age roughly 36. Conclusive comparison of naive and antigen-experienced compartments was prevented by the profiling of bulk unsorted PBMCs. A strong correlation was found between observed TCR beta diversity and the percentage of naive T cells measured by flow cytometry. Compared with the aged group, the long-lived group had more naive CD4+ T cells, fewer expanded clones and increased TCR diversity, suggesting age selection.

This clonotype has only a few counts. Its antigen remains unidentified. No base quality values were provided; no much bigger clone lies one nucleotide off. The donors were 40 or so Caucasian individuals from Russia, aged roughly 6 to 100 years, who were systemically healthy. Each donor gave ten milliliters of peripheral blood, collected into EDTA-treated Vacutainer tubes. Ficoll-Paque density-gradient centrifugation was used to isolate PBMCs, with at least 6 million obtained per sample. Total RNA, at least 6 micrograms per sample, was extracted from PBMCs with Trizol reagent. For every donor, flow cytometry on a PBMC aliquot measured the percentage of naive CD45RAhigh/CD27high T cells. Library method: 5' RACE. Sequencing relied on an Illumina HiSeq 2500. A second PCR of roughly 7 to 11 cycles was performed with a sample-barcoded 5' primer and a J-beta primer mix. A unique molecular identifier was introduced onto each TCR beta cDNA molecule by a template-switch 5' adaptor carrying 12 random nucleotides. At least 2.5 million CDR3-containing paired-end reads were obtained from each sample. The Mint cDNA synthesis kit, primed by a TRBC-specific oligonucleotide, was used to synthesize first-strand cDNA from all RNA. Following uracil-DNA glycosylase treatment, all cDNA underwent a first 18-cycle PCR with the universal primers M1SS and BC2_uni_R. In the paper's pipeline: Normalization of each sample was performed by random selection of 1 million high-quality reads, each carrying a distinct molecular identifier. Reads sharing molecular identifiers were discarded rather than binned into consensus sequences. CDR3 identification, clonotype clustering and error correction used MiTCR with a Q25 quality threshold and the strictest error-elimination algorithm. A nonparametric unseen species model with Euler transformation was used to estimate a lower bound on total TCR beta diversity. TCRdb handled the public reads itself, with Q25 trimming in fastp and clone calling in MiXCR, and kept productive beta chains. Entries that share a CDR3 protein sequence are merged under the most common genes and DNA. The V and J calls, along with clone size, are taken from TCRdb and not from the paper's own processing. Counted in this sample were 850,000 or so distinct CDR3 sequences; less than 35% of them appeared once. Together, the top ten hold around 16% of the sample.

V loses 0 bases of germline sequence and J loses 7 bases, and the interval between the two ends is 4 bases. The CDR1 and CDR2 encoded by the germline V gene (reference sequence) are LNHNV and YYDKDF. The CDR3 covers 12 residues, taking in both the cysteine and the phenylalanine. Kept here is only the CDR3 DNA, which spans 36 bases and is read in frame from base 1. Sequencing used blood. The V gene is TRBV15 and the J gene is TRBJ1-5; confidence is insufficient to name the D gene. The source is a woman aged 80 or over in good health. The DNA sequence is TGTGCCACCAGCAGAGATTCCCAGCCCCAGCATTTT. Translated, it reads CATSRDSQPQHF.